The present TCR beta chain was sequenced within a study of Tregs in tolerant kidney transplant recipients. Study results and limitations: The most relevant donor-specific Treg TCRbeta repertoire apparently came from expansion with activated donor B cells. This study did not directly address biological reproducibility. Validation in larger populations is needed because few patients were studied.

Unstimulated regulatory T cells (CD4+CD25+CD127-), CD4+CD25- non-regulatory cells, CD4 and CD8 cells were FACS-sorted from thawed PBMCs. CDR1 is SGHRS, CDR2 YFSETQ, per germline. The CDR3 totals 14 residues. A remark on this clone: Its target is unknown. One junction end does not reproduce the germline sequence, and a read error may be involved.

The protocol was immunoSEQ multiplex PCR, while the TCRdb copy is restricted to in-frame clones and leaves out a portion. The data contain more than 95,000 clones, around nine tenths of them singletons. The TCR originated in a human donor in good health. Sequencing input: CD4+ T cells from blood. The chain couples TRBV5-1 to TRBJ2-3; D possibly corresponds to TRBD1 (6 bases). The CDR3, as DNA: TGCGCCAGCAACTTGGGGGCGAGCACAGATACGCAGTATTTT. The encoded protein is CASNLGASTDTQYF.